The 27 T cell receptor beta chains in this list originate from one sample, sequenced in a study of CD8+CD57+ T cells in acquired aplastic anemia. Patients chosen for sequencing had CD8+CD57+ cells that had expanded, as shown by flow cytometry. TCR beta VDJ combinations and CDR3 sequences were profiled from genomic DNA. TCRdb independently ran MiXCR on the reads; one entry per CDR3 protein. The sample includes under 350,000 distinct CDR3 sequences, approximately 57% seen only once; the top ten take under 1.5%. The sample was sorted CD4+, CD8+, or CD8+CD57+ T cells (not recorded which) from PBMCs. The receptors were sampled from a human donor with aplastic anemia.

The chain couples TRBV15 to TRBJ1-1; D uncertain. Germline-derived CDR1 and CDR2 are LNHNV and YYDKDF (reference sequence). Trimming took off 5 bases at V and 4 bases at J, with 11 bases between the two ends. The CDR3 runs 13 residues. The CDR3 protein is CATSPARSTEAFF. The CDR3 bases are TGTGCCACCAGCCCCGCCCGGAGCACTGAAGCTTTCTTT.

The chain uses TRBV7-6 and TRBJ2-1; weak D call: TRBD1 (7 bases). The CDR3 is 14 amino acids. Per the germline V gene, CDR1 is SGHVS and CDR2 is FNYEAQ. Trimming removed 7 bases from V and 10 bases from J, with 20 bases in between. The CDR3 DNA sequence: TGTGCCAGCACCAGGGGGGACCCGGCCGGCGAGCAGTTCTTC. It is translated as CASTRGDPAGEQFF.

This clonotype was seen ten or more times. V is TRBV20-1 and J is TRBJ2-5; the D is unclear. Trimming pared 3 bases from V and 5 bases from J, leaving 7 bases between. Germline V gene data show CDR1 as DFQATT and CDR2 as SNEGSKA (reference sequence). The CDR3 is 11 amino acids. The CDR3 region has the DNA TGCAGTGCTAGTTCTATGGAGACCCAGTACTTC. Translation gives CSASSMETQYF.

This sequence joins TRBV7-9 and TRBJ1-6; D is ambiguous. The CDR3 contains 14 residues. Trimming cost V 3 bases and J 5 bases, with 8 bases left between them. Germline V gene data show CDR1 as SEHNR and CDR2 as FQNEAQ (reference sequence). CDR3 loop: CASSFEQNNSPLHF. As DNA, the CDR3 is TGTGCCAGCAGCTTCGAACAGAATAATTCACCCCTCCACTTT.

For this clonotype: A much larger clone lies one base from this, so it may be a read error. The chain couples TRBV7-2 to TRBJ2-7, with D tentatively TRBD2 (6 bases). Germline V lookup: CDR1 SGHTA, CDR2 FQGNSA. V lost 8 bases, J lost 7 bases, and 21 bases lay in between. The CDR3 is made up of 14 amino acids. CDR3: CASFRRRGGGEQYF. The DNA for the CDR3 is TGTGCCAGCTTCCGCAGGAGGGGTGGGGGTGAGCAGTACTTC. The full variable domain, completed using reference TRBV7-2 and TRBJ2-7, is GAGVSQSPSNKVTEKGKDVELRCDPISGHTALYWYRQSLGQGLEFLIYFQGNSAPDKSGLPSDRFSAERTGGSVSTLTIQRTQQEDSAVYLCASFRRRGGGEQYFGPGTRLTVT.

This chain links TRBV29-1 with TRBJ2-3; D is uncertain. Trimming shortened V by 7 bases and J by 6 bases, and 20 bases separated the two germline ends. Looked up from germline, CDR1 is SQVTM and CDR2 is ANQGSEA. There are 14 residues in the CDR3. CDR3 region: CSAPRSDRADTQYF. DNA of the CDR3: TGCAGCGCTCCCCGGTCGGATCGGGCCGATACGCAGTATTTT.

This clonotype appeared a few times. The CDR3 protein is CSARDVPGAGANVLTF. The CDR3 nucleotides are TGCAGTGCTAGAGATGTTCCGGGGGCAGGGGCCAACGTCCTGACTTTC. The chain uses TRBV20-1 and TRBJ2-6; the D call may be TRBD1 or TRBD2 (6 bases each). Looked up from germline, CDR1 is DFQATT and CDR2 is SNEGSKA (reference sequence). V lost 0 bases, J lost 4 bases, and 13 bases lay in between. The CDR3 sequence is 16 residues long.

The rearrangement joins TRBV6-5 to TRBJ1-6; 9 bases are a match to TRBD1. The CDR3 contains 16 residues. In germline, CDR1 is MNHEY, CDR2 SVGAGI. Trimming cost V 5 bases and J 5 bases; bases outside gene matches: 7. CDR3: CASSLFRDRDNSPLHF. The CDR3 DNA reads as TGTGCCAGCAGTCTCTTCCGGGACAGGGATAATTCACCCCTCCACTTT.

Worth noting for this clonotype: One junction end disagrees with the germline gene, perhaps due to a read error. The gene calls are TRBV2 and TRBJ2-3, with D possibly being TRBD1 (6 bases). Germline CDR1 is SNHLY and CDR2 is FYNNEI. The CDR3 spans 15 residues. In nucleotides, the CDR3 is TGTGCCAGCAGTGGAAACAGGGAGAACTTGAATACACAGTATTTT. It specifies CASSGNRENLNTQYF. The full variable domain, its missing parts supplied by reference TRBV2 and TRBJ2-3, is EPEVTQTPSHQVTQMGQEVILRCVPISNHLYFYWYRQILGQKVEFLVSFYNNEISEKSEIFDDQFSVERPDGSNFTLKIRSTKLEDSAMYFCASSGNRENLNTQYFGPGTRLTVL.

This clonotype was detected once. The V gene is TRBV12-3 or TRBV12-4, the J gene TRBJ2-6; 9 bases match TRBD1. The CDR3 has 18 amino acids. Germline trimming cut 6 bases from V and 1 base from J; bases unmatched to any gene: 10. The DNA for the CDR3 is TGTGCCAGCAGCCCAAACAGGGGGCAGGGATCTGGGGCCAACGTCCTGACTTTC. Its translation is CASSPNRGQGSGANVLTF.

This chain links TRBV6-1 with TRBJ2-7, with D perhaps TRBD1 (6 bases). Trimming stripped 6 bases from V and 2 bases from J, with 11 bases between. CDR1 and CDR2 from the germline V gene are MNHNS and SASEGT. The CDR3 is 13 residues long. The CDR3: CASRATGTYEQYF. For the CDR3, the DNA is TGTGCCAGCAGGGCAACAGGGACCTACGAGCAGTACTTC.

This clonotype was seen a few times. The chain uses TRBV7-9 and TRBJ2-7, with D uncertain. The CDR3 length is 12 residues. Per the germline V gene, CDR1 is SEHNR and CDR2 is FQNEAQ (reference sequence). Trimming cost V 0 bases and J 5 bases, with 5 bases left between them. Written as DNA, the CDR3 is TGTGCCAGCAGCTTAGCTCTCGACGAGCAGTACTTC. This encodes CASSLALDEQYF.

This clonotype was detected a few times. This rearrangement joins TRBV15 to TRBJ1-2; D not resolved. There are 14 residues in the CDR3. Trimming stripped 0 bases from V and 8 bases from J, with 13 bases between. Germline loops: CDR1 LNHNV, CDR2 YYDKDF (reference sequence). The CDR3 sequence is CATSRDVQVGGYTF. The CDR3 coding sequence is TGTGCCACCAGCAGAGATGTTCAGGTTGGCGGCTACACCTTC.

The DNA of the CDR3 is TGTGCCAGCAGTGACCCGGGACAGGACACAGATACGCAGTATTTT. This encodes CASSDPGQDTDTQYF. The chain recombines TRBV25-1 with TRBJ2-3; the match to TRBD1 covers 8 bases. V dropped 3 bases and J dropped 2; count of bases not matched to a gene: 4. Germline V gives CDR1 MGHDK, CDR2 SYGVNS. The CDR3 is 15 amino acids.

This clonotype was counted many times. The chain joins TRBV15 to TRBJ2-3, with D perhaps TRBD2 (6 bases). Germline CDR1 is LNHNV and CDR2 is YYDKDF (reference sequence). The CDR3 length is 14 residues. The V end lost 0 bases, the J end lost 3 bases, and 7 bases lay between the germline ends. CDR3 DNA sequence: TGTGCCACCAGCAGAGATCGGGAGACAGATACGCAGTATTTT. This encodes CATSRDRETDTQYF.

In this sample, this clonotype turned up a few times. The rearrangement links TRBV19 to TRBJ1-5; D not resolved. The CDR3 covers 15 residues. V shed 5 bases and J shed 0 bases, with 11 bases lying between them. CDR1 LNHDA and CDR2 SQIVND come from the germline V gene (reference sequence). CDR3 sequence: CASSWTDNSNQPQHF. The CDR3 region has the DNA TGTGCCAGTAGTTGGACGGATAATAGCAATCAGCCCCAGCATTTT.

As concerns this clonotype: A read error may produce the germline difference seen at one junction end. The V call is TRBV2, the J call TRBJ1-1, with 10 bases aligning to TRBD1. The CDR3 runs 13 residues. Germline-derived CDR1 and CDR2 are SNHLY and FYNNEI. CDR3: CARRGQGNTEAFF. For the CDR3, the DNA is TGTGCCAGGAGGGGACAGGGGAACACTGAAGCCTTCTTT.

The chain links TRBV7-3 to TRBJ2-2, with D perhaps TRBD2 (5 bases). The CDR3 is made up of 15 amino acids. The germline CDR1 and CDR2 sequences are SGHTA and FQGTGA. V shed 0 bases and J shed 4 bases, with 9 bases lying between them. The CDR3 reads CASSLTAARTGELFF. The CDR3 DNA reads as TGTGCCAGCAGCTTAACAGCGGCTCGCACCGGGGAGCTGTTTTTT.

This chain links TRBV29-1 with TRBJ1-1, with 8 bases fitting TRBD1. The CDR3 extends over 12 amino acids. Germline assignment: CDR1 SQVTM and CDR2 ANQGSEA. The V and J ends lost 7 bases and 2 bases, in that order; junction bases with no gene match: 3. The CDR3 DNA is TGCAGCGGCGGACAGGGAAACACTGAAGCTTTCTTT. Protein: CSGGQGNTEAFF.

The chain combines TRBV7-9 with TRBJ2-5; D remains unclear. This CDR3 region has 13 residues. V lost 5 bases to trimming and J lost 0 bases, with 7 bases between them. Germline lookup yields CDR1 SEHNR and CDR2 FQNEAQ (reference sequence). CDR3 sequence reads: CASSHEYQETQYF. Here the CDR3 DNA reads TGTGCCAGCAGCCATGAGTACCAAGAGACCCAGTACTTC.

This chain joins TRBV29-1 and TRBJ2-7, with 12 bases lining up with TRBD2. The CDR3 consists of 12 residues. Germline V gives CDR1 SQVTM, CDR2 ANQGSEA. V lost 2 bases and J lost 11; bases outside the gene matches: 4. CDR3 DNA sequence: TGCAGCGTTGAACTCGGACTAGCGGGAAAGTACTTC. Encoded protein: CSVELGLAGKYF.

The chain couples TRBV5-1 to TRBJ2-1; D unresolved. Germline CDR1 SGHRS, CDR2 YFSETQ. There are 14 residues in the CDR3. Trimming took 2 bases from V and 0 from J, leaving 6 bases between them. As DNA, the CDR3 is TGCGCCAGCAGCTTCAAGAGCTCCTACAATGAGCAGTTCTTC. This codes for CASSFKSSYNEQFF. Filled out from reference TRBV5-1 and TRBJ2-1, the complete variable domain reads KAGVTQTPRYLIKTRGQQVTLSCSPISGHRSVSWYQQTPGQGLQFLFEYFSETQRNKGNFPGRFSGRQFSNSRSEMNVSTLELGDSALYLCASSFKSSYNEQFFGPGTRLTVL.

J is TRBJ1-1 and V is TRBV7-8; perhaps TRBD1 as D (5 bases). V was pared by 5 bases and J by 0 bases, with 16 bases between. Looked up from germline, CDR1 is SGHVS and CDR2 is FQNEAQ. The CDR3 totals 16 residues. In nucleotides, the CDR3 is TGTGCCAGCAGCCTTAGATGGGGACCGTTGAACACTGAAGCTTTCTTT. It translates to CASSLRWGPLNTEAFF.

Ten or more counts support this clonotype. The gene calls are TRBV10-3 and TRBJ1-6; TRBD1 aligns across 10 bases. Germline loops: CDR1 ENHRY, CDR2 SYGVKD. With V trimmed by 8 bases and J by 8 bases, 3 bases remained unmatched. This CDR3 comprises 13 residues. The CDR3, as DNA: TGTGCCATCGGCGGGACAGGGGATTCACCCCTCCACTTT. Translation gives CAIGGTGDSPLHF.

The table lists this clonotype with a few counts. One end of the junction fails to match germline, which may point to a read error. The CDR3 reads CASSLGASF. The CDR3 nucleotides read TGCGCCAGCAGCTTGGGGGCCTCCTTC. The V and J genes are TRBV5-1 and TRBJ2-7; D remains unclear. CDR1 and CDR2 (germline): SGHRS, YFSETQ. CDR3 length: 9 amino acids. Using reference TRBV5-1 and TRBJ2-7 for the parts outside the CDR3, the full variable domain is KAGVTQTPRYLIKTRGQQVTLSCSPISGHRSVSWYQQTPGQGLQFLFEYFSETQRNKGNFPGRFSGRQFSNSRSEMNVSTLELGDSALYLCASSLGASFGPGTRLTVT.

CDR3 sequence: CSAPGRGFTGELFF. CDR3 coding DNA: TGCAGTGCTCCCGGGCGGGGGTTTACCGGGGAGCTGTTTTTT. The chain links TRBV20-1 to TRBJ2-2; the match to TRBD2 covers 7 bases. The germline V gene has CDR1 DFQATT and CDR2 SNEGSKA (reference sequence). The CDR3 consists of 14 residues. The ends lost 5 bases at V and 5 bases at J; junction bases unmatched: 8.

This sequence joins TRBV11-2 and TRBJ1-3; D remains unclear. V was pared by 4 bases and J by 4 bases, with 8 bases between. The CDR3 has 13 residues. Germline V CDR1 and CDR2: SGHAT, FQNNGV. The CDR3 protein is CASSSVGGNTIYF. The CDR3, as DNA: TGTGCCAGCAGCTCAGTGGGCGGAAACACCATATATTTT.